Each of the 29 T cell receptor beta chains below was sequenced from the same sample in a study of T-cell reconstitution after alpha-beta-depleted transplantation in children. Using unique molecular identifiers, the investigators prepared the TCRbeta library. TCRdb reprocessed the PCR reads via MiXCR and lists one record per CDR3 protein. The table includes some 240,000 distinct CDR3 sequences, 12% detected once. The sequences come from PBMCs from the stem cell graft donor, collected from the stem cell graft. These receptors were collected from a human donor who donated a stem cell graft to a child with acute lymphoblastic leukemia.

This clonotype was recorded at least ten times. This sequence joins TRBV11-2 and TRBJ2-2; 11 bases align to TRBD2. CDR1 and CDR2 (germline): SGHAT, FQNNGV. The CDR3 covers 16 residues. With V trimmed by 3 bases and J by 0 bases, 0 bases remained unmatched. The CDR3: CASSFSGRANTGELFF. As DNA, the CDR3 is TGTGCCAGCAGCTTTAGCGGGAGGGCGAACACCGGGGAGCTGTTTTTT.

This clonotype was picked up many times. The rearrangement joins TRBV7-9 to TRBJ1-1; no clear D gene. The V gene lost 5 bases and the J gene lost 1 base, with 8 bases spanning the gap. Germline CDR1 and CDR2: SEHNR and FQNEAQ (reference sequence). This CDR3 comprises 13 residues. The chain's CDR3 is CASSPPENTEAFF. The CDR3 DNA sequence: TGTGCCAGCAGCCCCCCAGAGAACACTGAAGCTTTCTTT.

This clonotype has more than one count but fewer than ten. V usage is TRBV4-2 and J usage is TRBJ1-1, with D unclear. This CDR3 has 16 amino acids. Looked up from germline, CDR1 is LGHNA and CDR2 is YNFKEQ. V lost 1 base and J 1 base, leaving 13 bases between the germline ends. CDR3 sequence: CASSQASGRRNTEAFF. CDR3 DNA: TGTGCCAGCAGCCAAGCTTCGGGAAGAAGGAACACTGAAGCTTTCTTT.

Ten or more counts support this clonotype. The rearrangement joins TRBV6-5 to TRBJ2-7; unclear D gene. This CDR3 is 14 amino acids long. Germline CDR1 and CDR2: MNHEY and SVGAGI. Trimming stripped 2 bases from V and 0 bases from J, with 8 bases between. CDR3 bases: TGTGCCAGCAGTTACCACGGTAGCTCCTACGAGCAGTACTTC. Protein sequence: CASSYHGSSYEQYF.

The V and J genes are TRBV11-2 and TRBJ1-1, with D uncertain. V lost 2 bases and J 2 bases, leaving 15 bases between the germline ends. This CDR3 is 16 amino acids long. The germline V gene has CDR1 SGHAT and CDR2 FQNNGV. The CDR3 region is CASSLNSGAGNTEAFF. The CDR3 nucleotides are TGTGCCAGCAGCTTAAATTCGGGAGCCGGAAACACTGAAGCTTTCTTT.

Note on this clonotype: Since a much larger clone is just one base distant, this may be a read error. The CDR3 does not end in the conserved phenylalanine or tryptophan, so this is likely a read error. The chain links TRBV9 to TRBJ1-2, with D unclear. Germline CDR1 is SGDLS and CDR2 is YYNGEE. With 0 bases removed from V and 2 bases from J, the gap between germline ends came to 8 bases. The CDR3 loop spans 14 amino acids. The CDR3 loop is CASSVASGNYGYTL. The CDR3 bases are TGTGCCAGCAGCGTAGCTTCCGGGAACTATGGCTACACCTTA.

The chain links TRBV12-3 or TRBV12-4 to TRBJ1-5; 7 nucleotides line up with TRBD1. V lost 0 bases and J lost 1; bases outside the gene matches: 6. The CDR3 length is 17 residues. The CDR3 is CASSLAPGQISNQPQHF. CDR3 DNA sequence: TGTGCCAGCAGTTTAGCCCCGGGACAGATAAGCAATCAGCCCCAGCATTTT.

This clonotype was seen ten or more times. The chain recombines TRBV20-1 with TRBJ1-1; 9 nucleotides agree with TRBD1. The junction had 5 bases not matched to a gene; V was cut back by 3 bases and J by 0 bases. The CDR3 runs 15 residues. Germline V gives CDR1 DFQATT, CDR2 SNEGSKA (reference sequence). The chain's CDR3 is CSARKQGAVNTEAFF. CDR3 DNA: TGCAGTGCTAGGAAACAGGGGGCTGTGAACACTGAAGCTTTCTTT.

The CDR3 loop reads CASSSQAKGTGELFF. CDR3 DNA: TGCGCCAGCAGCTCGCAGGCTAAAGGGACCGGGGAGCTGTTTTTT. This chain uses TRBV4-3 with TRBJ2-2; no clear D gene. The CDR3 runs 15 residues. In germline, CDR1 is LGHNA, CDR2 YSLEER. The V end was cut by 5 bases, the J end by 5 bases, with 15 bases between.

This clonotype has at least ten counts. This chain joins TRBV30 and TRBJ1-5, with D tentatively TRBD1 (6 bases). The CDR3 sequence is 15 residues long. Trimming took off 3 bases at V and 0 bases at J, with 12 bases between the two ends. Per the germline V gene, CDR1 is GTSNPN and CDR2 is SVGIG (reference sequence). CDR3 region: CAWSSGQSSNQPQHF. The CDR3 nucleotides read TGTGCCTGGAGCTCAGGACAGAGTAGCAATCAGCCCCAGCATTTT.

A word on this clonotype: This may arise from a read error, as a much more abundant clone is one base away. The genes are TRBV5-1 and TRBJ2-7; D might be TRBD2 (5 bases). The CDR3 contains 12 residues. Germline V CDR1 and CDR2: SGHRS, YFSETQ. V lost 1 base and J lost 9, with 11 bases in between. CDR3 protein: CASSLSLAVQYF. As DNA, the CDR3 is TGCGCCAGCAGCTTGTCCCTAGCCGTGCAGTACTTC.

This clonotype came up many times. The V call is TRBV4-2, the J call TRBJ2-5, with D unclear. CDR3 length equals 17 residues. Per the germline V gene, CDR1 is LGHNA and CDR2 is YNFKEQ. Trimming stripped 3 bases from V and 5 bases from J, with 22 bases between. CDR3 amino acids: CASSHLNGRALVETQYF. The CDR3 nucleotides are TGTGCCAGCAGCCACTTAAACGGACGGGCACTTGTGGAGACCCAGTACTTC.

The V and J genes are TRBV11-2 and TRBJ2-1; D not certain. CDR3 size: 14 residues. Trimming pared 4 bases from V and 9 bases from J, leaving 16 bases between. Germline V gene lookup returns CDR1 SGHAT and CDR2 FQNNGV. CDR3 DNA: TGTGCCAGCAGCTCCCGGCCCGCCCCGGGTGAGCAGTTCTTC. Protein: CASSSRPAPGEQFF.

The chain couples TRBV7-2 to TRBJ2-3; D unclear. This CDR3 contains 16 residues. Germline CDR1 and CDR2: SGHTA and FQGNSA. The ends were cut back, 1 base at V and 0 bases at J, with 11 bases in the middle. The CDR3 sequence: CASSLEVLSSTDTQYF. Written as DNA, the CDR3 is TGTGCCAGCAGCTTAGAAGTTTTGTCTAGCACAGATACGCAGTATTTT.

Many counts were recorded for this clonotype. The chain joins TRBV27 to TRBJ2-2, with D uncertain. CDR1 is MNHEY and CDR2 is SMNVEV in the germline V gene (reference sequence). Trimming cost V 7 bases and J 7 bases, with 10 bases left between them. The CDR3 length is 12 residues. CDR3 protein: CASTSSDGELFF. The CDR3 bases are TGTGCCAGCACCTCGTCGGACGGGGAGCTGTTTTTT.

This clonotype showed up many times. The V call is TRBV5-1, the J call TRBJ2-7; D not certain. CDR1 is SGHRS, CDR2 YFSETQ, per germline. The CDR3 totals 15 residues. Trimming removed 4 bases from V and 5 bases from J, with 19 bases in between. The CDR3 reads CASSHTPGSNNEQYF. CDR3 sequence (DNA): TGCGCCAGCAGCCACACCCCCGGTTCTAACAACGAGCAGTACTTC.

Many counts were recorded for this clonotype. One end of the junction fails to match germline, which may point to a read error. The CDR3 nucleotides are TGCAGCGCTGAAAGCACCCACCGAGGGGCCCAGTACTTC. This sequence encodes CSAESTHRGAQYF. This chain uses TRBV29-1 with TRBJ2-5; D is tentatively TRBD1 or TRBD2 (5 bases each). Germline V CDR1 and CDR2: SQVTM, ANQGSEA. The CDR3 extends over 13 amino acids.

This clonotype was observed at least ten times. This chain uses TRBV5-6 with TRBJ1-5, with a weak D call TRBD1 (5 bases). CDR3 length: 14 residues. From germline, CDR1 is SGHDT and CDR2 YYEEEE. Trimming left V 2 bases short and J 9 bases short, with 15 bases between. The CDR3 protein is CASSFGGGNLPQHF. DNA for the CDR3: TGTGCCAGCAGCTTTGGGGGGGGTAATTTGCCCCAGCATTTT.

In its sample, this clonotype was seen many times. J is TRBJ1-2 and V is TRBV12-3 or TRBV12-4; D gene uncertain. V was shortened by 2 bases and J by 5 bases, with 6 bases between the two germline ends. The CDR3 extends over 12 amino acids. CDR3 protein: CASSLLGYGYTF. The CDR3 nucleotides are TGTGCCAGCAGTTTATTGGGATATGGCTACACCTTC.

This clonotype was detected a few times. V usage is TRBV5-1 and J usage is TRBJ2-7; D tentatively reads TRBD1 or TRBD2 (5 bases each). The CDR3 sequence is 16 residues long. Trimming stripped 4 bases from V and 0 bases from J, with 17 bases between. Germline lookup yields CDR1 SGHRS and CDR2 YFSETQ. The CDR3 nucleotides read TGCGCCAGCAGCCATACCCCGGGGCCAAGCTCCTACGAGCAGTACTTC. Its protein product is CASSHTPGPSSYEQYF. The complete variable domain, with remaining parts taken from reference TRBV5-1 and TRBJ2-7, reads KAGVTQTPRYLIKTRGQQVTLSCSPISGHRSVSWYQQTPGQGLQFLFEYFSETQRNKGNFPGRFSGRQFSNSRSEMNVSTLELGDSALYLCASSHTPGPSSYEQYFGPGTRLTVT.

This clonotype was counted ten times or more. In DNA form, the CDR3 reads TGCAGCGCTCTAGGGGGGATAACTTACGAGCAGTACTTC. It translates to CSALGGITYEQYF. The genes are TRBV29-1 and TRBJ2-7; the D call may be TRBD1 or TRBD2 (6 bases each). In germline, CDR1 is SQVTM, CDR2 ANQGSEA. V lost 7 bases and J lost 4, with 17 bases in between. The CDR3 runs to 13 residues.

Notes on this clonotype: Since a much larger clone is just one base distant, this may be a read error. The chain combines TRBV20-1 with TRBJ2-5; 10 bases map to TRBD2. The CDR3 covers 16 residues. Germline assignment: CDR1 DFQATT and CDR2 SNEGSKA (reference sequence). The CDR3 DNA follows: TGCACTGCTAGAGATCCCCTAGCGGGAGAACAAGAGACCCAGTACTTC. Amino acid sequence: CTARDPLAGEQETQYF.

As regards this clonotype: This may arise from a read error, as a much more abundant clone is one base away. The V and J genes are TRBV6-1 and TRBJ2-1; 11 bases are a match to TRBD2. This CDR3 region has 12 residues. The germline V gene has CDR1 MNHNS and CDR2 SASEGT. As DNA, the CDR3 is TGTGCCAGCACCTTGACTAGCGGGGAGCATTTCTTC. It codes for CASTLTSGEHFF.

This clonotype was detected many times. The chain combines TRBV7-9 with TRBJ1-5, with D unresolved. Germline V CDR1 and CDR2: SEHNR, FQNEAQ (reference sequence). Trimming took off 5 bases at V and 0 bases at J, with 8 bases between the two ends. This CDR3 has 14 residues. The CDR3 protein is CASSTHYSNQPQHF. The DNA for the CDR3 is TGTGCCAGCAGCACGCACTATAGCAATCAGCCCCAGCATTTT. Filled out from reference TRBV7-9 and TRBJ1-5, the complete variable domain reads DTGVSQNPRHKITKRGQNVTFRCDPISEHNRLYWYRQTLGQGPEFLTYFQNEAQLEKSRLLSDRFSAERPKGSFSTLEIQRTEQGDSAMYLCASSTHYSNQPQHFGDGTRLSIL.

This clonotype was picked up many times. V and J are TRBV29-1 and TRBJ2-3, with 14 bases matching TRBD2. The germline V gene has CDR1 SQVTM and CDR2 ANQGSEA. Losses at the gene ends were 5 bases for V and 3 bases for J; bases not matched to a gene: 16. The CDR3 is made up of 19 amino acids. Here the CDR3 DNA reads TGCAGCGTTCGGGGGGGCCCAGGACTAGCGGGGGGTTCAACAGATACGCAGTATTTT. Translated, it gives CSVRGGPGLAGGSTDTQYF.

This clonotype was seen at least ten times. The chain is built from TRBV20-1 and TRBJ2-3; D not resolved. Germline V lookup: CDR1 DFQATT, CDR2 SNEGSKA (reference sequence). Trimming left V 1 base short and J 1 base short, with 21 bases between. This CDR3 is built from 18 residues. The CDR3 DNA is TGCAGTGCTAGAGTCCAACCTTTGCGGCTCCTTCGCACAGATACGCAGTATTTT. Protein sequence: CSARVQPLRLLRTDTQYF.

This clonotype was recorded at least ten times. The rearrangement uses TRBV9 and TRBJ2-2; 10 positions agree with TRBD1. The CDR3 extends over 17 amino acids. Germline lookup yields CDR1 SGDLS and CDR2 YYNGEE. V lost 6 bases, J lost 3 bases, and 11 bases stayed unmatched. In nucleotides, the CDR3 is TGTGCCAGCACCCTTCGGCCGGGACAGGGGCACACCGGGGAGCTGTTTTTT. It encodes CASTLRPGQGHTGELFF.

Only a few counts were recorded for this clonotype. The chain employs TRBV5-1 and TRBJ2-5; D remains ambiguous. From germline, CDR1 is SGHRS and CDR2 YFSETQ. The CDR3 covers 13 residues. V dropped 0 bases and J dropped 4 bases, with 7 bases sitting between them. Here the CDR3 DNA reads TGCGCCAGCAGCTTGGACGGTATAGAGACCCAGTACTTC. It codes for CASSLDGIETQYF.

This clonotype was counted a single time. A much bigger clone sits one base away, suggesting this may be a read error. The chain is built from TRBV29-1 and TRBJ2-5; perhaps TRBD2 as D (6 bases). The CDR3 spans 12 residues. The V end was cut by 5 bases, the J end by 4 bases, with 11 bases between. CDR1 is SQVTM and CDR2 is ANQGSEA in the germline V gene. For the CDR3, the DNA is TGCAGCGTTCAAAGGGAGGCAGAGACCCAGTACTTC. Its protein is CSVQREAETQYF.